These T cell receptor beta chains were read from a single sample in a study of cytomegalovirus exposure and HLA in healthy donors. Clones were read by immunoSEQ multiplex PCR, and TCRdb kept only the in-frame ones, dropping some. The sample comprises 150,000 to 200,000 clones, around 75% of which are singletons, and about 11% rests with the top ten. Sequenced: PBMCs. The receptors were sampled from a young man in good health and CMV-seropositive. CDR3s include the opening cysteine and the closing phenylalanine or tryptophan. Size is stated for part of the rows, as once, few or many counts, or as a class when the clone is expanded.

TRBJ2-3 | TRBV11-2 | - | CASSIPSLGRGSTDTQYF
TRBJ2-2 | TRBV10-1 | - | CASSERWTGAGELFF
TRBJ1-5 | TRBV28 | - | CASRQQGAMNSNQPQHF
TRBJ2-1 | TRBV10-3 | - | CAISEDSSHSYNEQFF
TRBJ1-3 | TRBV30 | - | CAWVRGQPGNTIYF
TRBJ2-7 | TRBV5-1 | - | CASSADRGEQYF
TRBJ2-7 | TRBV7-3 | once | CASSWGQGDEQYF
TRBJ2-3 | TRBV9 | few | CASGQGLAGRDTQYF
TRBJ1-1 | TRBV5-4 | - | CASSSGTGSTEAFF
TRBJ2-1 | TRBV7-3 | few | CASGVQGANEQFF
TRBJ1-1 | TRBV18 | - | CASSPPARDTEAFF